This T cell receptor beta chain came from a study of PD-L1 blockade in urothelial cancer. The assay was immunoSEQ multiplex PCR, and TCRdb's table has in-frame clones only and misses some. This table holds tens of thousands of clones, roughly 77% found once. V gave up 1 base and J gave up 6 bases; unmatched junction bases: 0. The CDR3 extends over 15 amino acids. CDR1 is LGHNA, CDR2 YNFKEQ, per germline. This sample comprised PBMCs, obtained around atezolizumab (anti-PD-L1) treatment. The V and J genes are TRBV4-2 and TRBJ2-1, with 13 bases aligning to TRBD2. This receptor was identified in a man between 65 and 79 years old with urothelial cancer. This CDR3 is CASSQGTSGGNEQFF. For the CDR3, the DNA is TGTGCCAGCAGCCAAGGGACTAGCGGGGGCAATGAGCAGTTCTTC.